This T cell receptor (beta chain) appears in the sequencing data of a study of cytomegalovirus exposure and HLA in healthy donors. V lost 4 bases to trimming and J lost 0 bases, with 12 bases between them. Germline V gives CDR1 SGHNT, CDR2 YYREEE (reference sequence). The CDR3 totals 15 residues. It was with 60 Vbeta and 13 Jbeta primers that the PCR ran. The table came from immunoSEQ multiplex PCR; TCRdb's copy has only in-frame clones and leaves some out. The sample includes more than 90,000 clones, just under 70% of them seen just once. Note on this clone: Other DNA sequences in the same sample also yield this CDR3.

Sequenced: PBMCs. The clonotype was recovered from a middle-aged man in good health and CMV-seronegative. The V and J genes are TRBV5-4 and TRBJ2-3, with D possibly being TRBD2 (7 bases). CDR3: CASSRAGASTDTQYF. CDR3 coding DNA: TGTGCCAGCAGCCGGGCGGGGGCTAGCACAGATACGCAGTATTTT.